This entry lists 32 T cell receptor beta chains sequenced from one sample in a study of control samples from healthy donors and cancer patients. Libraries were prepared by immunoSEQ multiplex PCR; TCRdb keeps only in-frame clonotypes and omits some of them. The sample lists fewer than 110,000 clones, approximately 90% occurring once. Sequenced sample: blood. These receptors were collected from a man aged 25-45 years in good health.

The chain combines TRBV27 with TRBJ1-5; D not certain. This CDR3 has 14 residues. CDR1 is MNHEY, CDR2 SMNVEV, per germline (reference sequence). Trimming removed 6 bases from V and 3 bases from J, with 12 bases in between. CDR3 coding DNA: TGTGCCAGCAGATCGACACAAAACAATCAGCCCCAGCATTTT. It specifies CASRSTQNNQPQHF.

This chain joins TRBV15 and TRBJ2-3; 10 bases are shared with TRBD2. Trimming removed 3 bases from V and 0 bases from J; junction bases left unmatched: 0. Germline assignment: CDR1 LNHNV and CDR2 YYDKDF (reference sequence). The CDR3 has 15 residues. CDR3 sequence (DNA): TGTGCCACCAGCAGGACTAGCGGGAGCACAGATACGCAGTATTTT. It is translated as CATSRTSGSTDTQYF.

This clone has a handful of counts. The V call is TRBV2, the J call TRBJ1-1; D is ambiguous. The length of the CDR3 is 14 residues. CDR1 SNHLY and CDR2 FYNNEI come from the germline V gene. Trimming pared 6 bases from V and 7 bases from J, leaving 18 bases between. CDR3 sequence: CASRRSEDGVEAFF. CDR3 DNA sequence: TGTGCCAGCAGACGAAGCGAAGACGGGGTTGAAGCTTTCTTT. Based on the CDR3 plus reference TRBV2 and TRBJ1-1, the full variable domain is EPEVTQTPSHQVTQMGQEVILRCVPISNHLYFYWYRQILGQKVEFLVSFYNNEISEKSEIFDDQFSVERPDGSNFTLKIRSTKLEDSAMYFCASRRSEDGVEAFFGQGTRLTVV.

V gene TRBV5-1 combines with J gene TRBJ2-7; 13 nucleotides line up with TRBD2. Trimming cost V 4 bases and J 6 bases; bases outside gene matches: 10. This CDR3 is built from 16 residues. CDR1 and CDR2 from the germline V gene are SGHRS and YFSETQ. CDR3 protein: CASSPQGLAGSSEQYF. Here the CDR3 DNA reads TGCGCCAGCAGCCCACAGGGACTAGCGGGATCATCCGAGCAGTACTTC.

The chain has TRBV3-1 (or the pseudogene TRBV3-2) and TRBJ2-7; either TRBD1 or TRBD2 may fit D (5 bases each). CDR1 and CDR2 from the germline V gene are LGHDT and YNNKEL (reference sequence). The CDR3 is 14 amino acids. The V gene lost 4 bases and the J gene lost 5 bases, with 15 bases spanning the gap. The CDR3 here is CASSLLVRGNEQYF. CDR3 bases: TGTGCCAGCAGCCTTCTCGTGAGGGGCAACGAGCAGTACTTC.

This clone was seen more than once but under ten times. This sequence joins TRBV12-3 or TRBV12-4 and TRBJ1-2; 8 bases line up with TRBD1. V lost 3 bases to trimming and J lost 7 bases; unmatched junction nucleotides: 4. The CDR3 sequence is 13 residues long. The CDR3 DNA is TGTGCCAGCAGTTTTCAGGGGGCGCGTGGCTACACCTTC. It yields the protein CASSFQGARGYTF.

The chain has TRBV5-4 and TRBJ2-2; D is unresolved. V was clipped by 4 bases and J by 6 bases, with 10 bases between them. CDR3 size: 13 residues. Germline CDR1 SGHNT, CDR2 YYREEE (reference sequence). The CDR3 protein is CASSRDLAGELFF. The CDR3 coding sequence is TGTGCCAGCAGCCGCGATCTGGCCGGGGAGCTGTTTTTT.

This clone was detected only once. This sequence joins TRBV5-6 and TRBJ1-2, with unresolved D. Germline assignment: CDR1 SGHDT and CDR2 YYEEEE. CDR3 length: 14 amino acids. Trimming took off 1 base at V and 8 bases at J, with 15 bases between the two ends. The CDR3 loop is CASSLHGFNEGYTF. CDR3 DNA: TGTGCCAGCAGCTTGCACGGTTTCAATGAGGGCTACACCTTC.

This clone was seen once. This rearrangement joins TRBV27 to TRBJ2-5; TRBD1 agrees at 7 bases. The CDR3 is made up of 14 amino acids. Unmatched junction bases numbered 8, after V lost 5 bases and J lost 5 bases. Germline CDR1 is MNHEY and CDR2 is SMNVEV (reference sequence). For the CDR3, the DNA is TGTGCCAGCAGTGAGACAGGGTTGAGGGAGACCCAGTACTTC. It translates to CASSETGLRETQYF.

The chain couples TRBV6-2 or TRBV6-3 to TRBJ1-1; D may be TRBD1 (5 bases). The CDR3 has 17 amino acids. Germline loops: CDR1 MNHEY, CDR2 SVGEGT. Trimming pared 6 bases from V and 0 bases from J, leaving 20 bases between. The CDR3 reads CASSDPQGIKMNTEAFF. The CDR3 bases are TGTGCCAGCAGCGACCCCCAGGGAATTAAAATGAACACTGAAGCTTTCTTT.

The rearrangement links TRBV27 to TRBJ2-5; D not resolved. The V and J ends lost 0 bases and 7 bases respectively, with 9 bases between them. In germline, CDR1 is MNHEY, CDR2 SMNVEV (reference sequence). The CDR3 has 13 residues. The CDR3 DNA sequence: TGTGCCAGCAGTTTATCGTCTTGGGGGACCCAGTACTTC. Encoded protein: CASSLSSWGTQYF.

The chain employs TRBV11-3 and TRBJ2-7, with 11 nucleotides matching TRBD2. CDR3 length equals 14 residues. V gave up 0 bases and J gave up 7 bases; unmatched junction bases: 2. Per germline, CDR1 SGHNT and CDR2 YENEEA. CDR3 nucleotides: TGTGCCAGCAGCTTAGAAGGGACTAGCGGAGAGCAGTACTTC. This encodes CASSLEGTSGEQYF.

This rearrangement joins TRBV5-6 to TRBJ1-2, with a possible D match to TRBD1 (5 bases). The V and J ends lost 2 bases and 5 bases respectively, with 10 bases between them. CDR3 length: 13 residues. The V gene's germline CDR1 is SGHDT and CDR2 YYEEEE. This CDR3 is CASSLTGVYGYTF. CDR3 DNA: TGTGCCAGCAGCTTAACAGGTGTTTATGGCTACACCTTC.

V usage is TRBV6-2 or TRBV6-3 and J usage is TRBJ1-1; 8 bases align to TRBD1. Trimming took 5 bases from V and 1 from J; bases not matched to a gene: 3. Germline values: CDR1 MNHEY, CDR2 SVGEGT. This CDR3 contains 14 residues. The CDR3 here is CASSSGQGNTEAFF. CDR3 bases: TGTGCCAGCAGTAGTGGACAGGGGAACACTGAAGCTTTCTTT.

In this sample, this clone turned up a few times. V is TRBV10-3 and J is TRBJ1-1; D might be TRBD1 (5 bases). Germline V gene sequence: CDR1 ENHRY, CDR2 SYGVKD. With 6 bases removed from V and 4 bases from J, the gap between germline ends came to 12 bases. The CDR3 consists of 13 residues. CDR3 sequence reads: CAIRLGGGTEAFF. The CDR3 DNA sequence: TGTGCCATCAGGCTCGGGGGAGGCACTGAAGCTTTCTTT.

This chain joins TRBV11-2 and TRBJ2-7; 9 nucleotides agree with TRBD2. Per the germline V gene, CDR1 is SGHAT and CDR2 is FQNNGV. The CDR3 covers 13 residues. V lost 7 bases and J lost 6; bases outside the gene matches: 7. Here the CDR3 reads CASMGLAGIEQYF. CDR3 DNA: TGTGCCAGCATGGGGCTAGCGGGAATCGAGCAGTACTTC.

In DNA form, the CDR3 reads TGTGCCAGCAGCGTAGGGGGGGGACTGGGCAATCAGCCCCAGCATTTT. Its protein is CASSVGGGLGNQPQHF. The J gene is TRBJ1-5, the V gene TRBV9; a possible D gene is TRBD1 (5 bases). Per the germline V gene, CDR1 is SGDLS and CDR2 is YYNGEE. This CDR3 comprises 16 residues. V was cut by 0 bases and J by 2 bases, with 12 bases left in between.

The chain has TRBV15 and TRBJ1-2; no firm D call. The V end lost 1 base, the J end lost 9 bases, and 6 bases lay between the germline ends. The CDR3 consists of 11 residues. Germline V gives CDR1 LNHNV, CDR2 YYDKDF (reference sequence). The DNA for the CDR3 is TGTGCCACCAGCAGAGGTGGAAGCTACACCTTC. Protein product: CATSRGGSYTF.

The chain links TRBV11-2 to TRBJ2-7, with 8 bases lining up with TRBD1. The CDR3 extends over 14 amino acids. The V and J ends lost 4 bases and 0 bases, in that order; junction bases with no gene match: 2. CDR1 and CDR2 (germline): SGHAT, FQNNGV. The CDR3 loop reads CASSYRGVSYEQYV. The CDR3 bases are TGTGCCAGCAGCTACAGGGGGGTCTCCTACGAGCAGTACGTC.

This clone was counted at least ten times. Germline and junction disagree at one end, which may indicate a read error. The CDR3 bases are TGCGCCAGCAGCGAGTGGGTCCGGACGGAGAGCAGTTCACCCCTCCACTTT. It encodes CASSEWVRTESSSPLHF. The gene calls are TRBV10-2 and TRBJ1-6; D remains unclear. CDR1 is WSHSY and CDR2 is SAAADI in the germline V gene. This CDR3 has 17 amino acids.

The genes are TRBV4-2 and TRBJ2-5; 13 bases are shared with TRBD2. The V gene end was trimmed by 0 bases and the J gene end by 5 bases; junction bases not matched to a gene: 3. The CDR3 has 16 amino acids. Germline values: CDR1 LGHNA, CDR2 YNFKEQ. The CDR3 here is CASSQDTSGGAETQYF. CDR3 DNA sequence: TGTGCCAGCAGCCAAGATACTAGCGGGGGGGCGGAGACCCAGTACTTC.

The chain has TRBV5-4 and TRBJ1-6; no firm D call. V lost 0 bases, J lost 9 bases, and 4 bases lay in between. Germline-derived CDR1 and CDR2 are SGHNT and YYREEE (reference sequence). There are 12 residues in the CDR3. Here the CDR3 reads CASSLGASPLHF. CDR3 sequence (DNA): TGTGCCAGCAGCTTGGGGGCTTCACCCCTCCACTTT.

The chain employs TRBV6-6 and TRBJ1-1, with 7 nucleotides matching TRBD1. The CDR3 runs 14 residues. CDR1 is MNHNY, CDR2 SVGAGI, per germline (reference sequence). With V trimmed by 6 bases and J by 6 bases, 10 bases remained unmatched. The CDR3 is CASRDRVGKAEAFF. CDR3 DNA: TGTGCCAGCAGAGACAGGGTTGGAAAAGCTGAAGCTTTCTTT.

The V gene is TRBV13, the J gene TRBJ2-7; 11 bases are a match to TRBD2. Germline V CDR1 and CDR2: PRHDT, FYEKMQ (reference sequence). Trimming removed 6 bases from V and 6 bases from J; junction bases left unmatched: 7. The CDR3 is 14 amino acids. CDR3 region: CASRTSGKFGEQYF. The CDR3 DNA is TGTGCCAGCAGGACTAGCGGGAAGTTTGGCGAGCAGTACTTC.

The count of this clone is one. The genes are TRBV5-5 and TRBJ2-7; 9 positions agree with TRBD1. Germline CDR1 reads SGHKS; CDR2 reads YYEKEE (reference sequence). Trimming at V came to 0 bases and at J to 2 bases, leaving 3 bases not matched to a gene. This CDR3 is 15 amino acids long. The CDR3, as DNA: TGTGCCAGCAGCTTGGGACAGGGGGTAGCCTACGAGCAGTACTTC. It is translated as CASSLGQGVAYEQYF. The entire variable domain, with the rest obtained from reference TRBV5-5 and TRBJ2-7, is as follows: DAGVTQSPTHLIKTRGQQVTLRCSPISGHKSVSWYQQVLGQGPQFIFQYYEKEERGRGNFPDRFSARQFPNYSSELNVNALLLGDSALYLCASSLGQGVAYEQYFGPGTRLTVT.

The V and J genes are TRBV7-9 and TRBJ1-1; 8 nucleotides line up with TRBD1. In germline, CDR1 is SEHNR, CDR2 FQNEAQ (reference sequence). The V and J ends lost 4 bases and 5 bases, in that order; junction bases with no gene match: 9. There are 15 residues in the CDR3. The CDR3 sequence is CASSSLGQGSTEAFF. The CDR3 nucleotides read TGTGCCAGCAGCTCACTAGGACAGGGTAGTACTGAAGCTTTCTTT.

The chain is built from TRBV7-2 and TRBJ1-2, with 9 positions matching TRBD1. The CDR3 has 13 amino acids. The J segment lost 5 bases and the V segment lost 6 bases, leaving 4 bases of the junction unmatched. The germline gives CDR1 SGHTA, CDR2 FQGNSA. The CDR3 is CASSYGTGYGYTF. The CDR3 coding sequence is TGTGCCAGCAGTTACGGGACAGGGTATGGCTACACCTTC.

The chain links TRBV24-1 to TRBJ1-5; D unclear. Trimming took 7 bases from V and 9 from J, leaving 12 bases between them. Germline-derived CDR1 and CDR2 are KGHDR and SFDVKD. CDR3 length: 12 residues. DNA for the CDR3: TGTGCCACCAGGGGCCCCCTTGGGCCCCAGCATTTT. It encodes CATRGPLGPQHF.

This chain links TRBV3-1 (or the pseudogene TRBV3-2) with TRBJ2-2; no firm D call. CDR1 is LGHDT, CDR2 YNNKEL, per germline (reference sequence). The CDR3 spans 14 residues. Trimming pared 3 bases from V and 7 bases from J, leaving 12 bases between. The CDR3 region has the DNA TGTGCCAGCAGCCAGCGTCCTCCTATCGGGGAGCTGTTTTTT. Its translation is CASSQRPPIGELFF.

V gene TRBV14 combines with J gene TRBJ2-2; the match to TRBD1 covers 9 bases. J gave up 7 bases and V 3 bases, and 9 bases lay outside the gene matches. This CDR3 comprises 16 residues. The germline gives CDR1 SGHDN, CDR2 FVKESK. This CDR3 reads CASSQRMTGGIGELFF. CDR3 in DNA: TGTGCCAGCAGCCAGAGGATGACAGGGGGTATCGGGGAGCTGTTTTTT.

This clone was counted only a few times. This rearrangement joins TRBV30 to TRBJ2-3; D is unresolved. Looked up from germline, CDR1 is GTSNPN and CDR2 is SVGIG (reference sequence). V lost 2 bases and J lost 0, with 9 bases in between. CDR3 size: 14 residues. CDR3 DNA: TGTGCCTGGAGTACGGGTTCTAGCACAGATACGCAGTATTTT. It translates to CAWSTGSSTDTQYF.

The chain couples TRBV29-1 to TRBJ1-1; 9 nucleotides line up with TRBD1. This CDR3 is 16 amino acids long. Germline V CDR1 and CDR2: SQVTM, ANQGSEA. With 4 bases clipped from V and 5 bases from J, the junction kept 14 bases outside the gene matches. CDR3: CSVVDPRTGAVTEAFF. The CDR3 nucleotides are TGCAGCGTTGTAGATCCTCGGACAGGGGCTGTTACTGAAGCTTTCTTT.